A single sample gave rise to the 22 T cell receptor beta chains below, sequenced in a study of CD8+ T cells in alopecia areata. Treatment given: oral pan-JAK inhibitor, 5-10 mg twice daily. Extracted from the samples, RNA was reverse transcribed into cDNA to serve as the sequencing template. Data came from immunoSEQ multiplex PCR; TCRdb stores just in-frame clones and leaves some out. This sample has about 220,000 clones; about 57% occur once, and the top ten carry around 1.6%. The material was CD4+ T cells sorted from blood, obtained at week 4, from a patient treated with tofacitinib. These receptors all come from a human donor with alopecia areata.

The V call is TRBV29-1, the J call TRBJ1-1; D is unclear. Germline values: CDR1 SQVTM, CDR2 ANQGSEA. The CDR3 totals 14 residues. V was shortened by 6 bases and J by 4 bases, with 18 bases between the two germline ends. The chain's CDR3 is CSVGPNRGGTEAFF. CDR3 DNA sequence: TGCAGCGTCGGCCCAAACAGAGGTGGCACTGAAGCTTTCTTT. Together with reference TRBV29-1 and TRBJ1-1, the CDR3 gives the full variable domain: SAVISQKPSRDICQRGTSLTIQCQVDSQVTMMFWYRQQPGQSLTLIATANQGSEATYESGFVIDKFPISRPNLTFSTLTVSNMSPEDSSIYLCSVGPNRGGTEAFFGQGTRLTVV.

The chain joins TRBV30 to TRBJ1-1, with D perhaps matching TRBD1 (5 bases). There are 17 residues in the CDR3. Between the trimmed V and J ends, which lost 0 bases and 6 bases, there was a span of 23 bases. Germline CDR1 reads GTSNPN; CDR2 reads SVGIG (reference sequence). CDR3 in amino acids: CAWSVEPSLGMGAEAFF. DNA of the CDR3: TGTGCCTGGAGTGTAGAGCCATCTTTGGGGATGGGGGCTGAAGCTTTCTTT.

The chain couples TRBV30 to TRBJ2-1; the D gene is possibly TRBD1 (5 bases). Germline V gene sequence: CDR1 GTSNPN, CDR2 SVGIG (reference sequence). The CDR3 spans 10 residues. V was pared by 7 bases and J by 8 bases, with 9 bases between. The CDR3 DNA sequence: TGTGCCTACCGCAGGGATGAGCAGTTCTTC. It codes for CAYRRDEQFF.

The CDR3 spells CASTNRGTEAFF. CDR3 in DNA: TGTGCCAGCACCAACAGGGGAACTGAAGCTTTCTTT. The chain employs TRBV2 and TRBJ1-1; 7 bases are shared with TRBD1. Unmatched junction bases numbered 4, after V lost 7 bases and J lost 5 bases. Per germline, CDR1 SNHLY and CDR2 FYNNEI. The CDR3 has 12 amino acids. Complete variable domain (other parts from reference TRBV2 and TRBJ1-1): EPEVTQTPSHQVTQMGQEVILRCVPISNHLYFYWYRQILGQKVEFLVSFYNNEISEKSEIFDDQFSVERPDGSNFTLKIRSTKLEDSAMYFCASTNRGTEAFFGQGTRLTVV.

The V gene is TRBV29-1, the J gene TRBJ2-3; 8 bases are shared with TRBD1. The CDR3 length is 14 residues. CDR1 is SQVTM and CDR2 is ANQGSEA in the germline V gene. The V gene end was trimmed by 4 bases and the J gene end by 5 bases; junction bases not matched to a gene: 8. The CDR3 is CSVVDREYGDTQYF. The CDR3 DNA follows: TGCAGCGTTGTGGACAGGGAGTATGGAGATACGCAGTATTTT.

The rearrangement joins TRBV4-3 to TRBJ1-5; D remains ambiguous. Germline V gene data show CDR1 as LGHNA and CDR2 as YSLEER. Trimming removed 1 base from V and 3 bases from J, with 7 bases in between. The CDR3 is 14 amino acids. CDR3 sequence (DNA): TGCGCCAGCAGCCAAGTGGCAGACAATCAGCCCCAGCATTTT. Encoded protein: CASSQVADNQPQHF.

V usage is TRBV4-2 and J usage is TRBJ1-1; D unresolved. This CDR3 has 13 residues. V lost 1 base and J 4 bases, leaving 7 bases between the germline ends. CDR1 and CDR2 from the germline V gene are LGHNA and YNFKEQ. The CDR3 DNA reads TGTGCCAGCAGCCAAGGTCAGGCCACTGAAGCTTTCTTT. It specifies CASSQGQATEAFF.

The DNA of the CDR3 is TGTGCCTGGAGCTTTAGGGGGGCGCGGGGCAATCAGCCCCAGCATTTT. Its protein is CAWSFRGARGNQPQHF. The chain joins TRBV30 to TRBJ1-5, with D perhaps matching TRBD1 (6 bases). The germline V and J ends were trimmed by 3 bases and 2 bases, with 17 bases remaining between them. The CDR3 contains 16 residues. Germline V gene lookup returns CDR1 GTSNPN and CDR2 SVGIG (reference sequence).

This sequence joins TRBV5-1 and TRBJ2-3; 7 nucleotides match TRBD1. Trimming cost V 0 bases and J 1 base; bases outside gene matches: 2. CDR1 SGHRS and CDR2 YFSETQ come from the germline V gene. The CDR3 has 15 residues. The CDR3 DNA reads TGCGCCAGCAGCTTGGACGGGACAGGCACAGATACGCAGTATTTT. Translation gives CASSLDGTGTDTQYF.

This clone was seen many times. The chain carries TRBV5-6 and TRBJ2-7; unclear D gene. The CDR3 is 14 amino acids. V lost 4 bases, J lost 0 bases, and 11 bases lay in between. Germline CDR1 is SGHDT and CDR2 is YYEEEE. CDR3 amino acids: CASSPGPSSYEQYF. The CDR3 DNA reads TGTGCCAGCAGCCCGGGTCCGAGCTCCTACGAGCAGTACTTC.

The chain couples TRBV29-1 to TRBJ1-1; the match to TRBD1 covers 7 bases. Germline V lookup: CDR1 SQVTM, CDR2 ANQGSEA. The V segment lost 7 bases and the J segment 5 bases; nucleotides outside the gene matches: 10. The CDR3 has 13 residues. CDR3 amino acids: CSAYRGIGTEAFF. CDR3 DNA sequence: TGCAGCGCTTACAGGGGCATAGGTACTGAAGCTTTCTTT.

This chain uses TRBV4-3 with TRBJ2-2, with D uncertain. The CDR3 spans 20 residues. Germline V CDR1 and CDR2: LGHNA, YSLEER. V was cut by 0 bases and J by 0 bases, with 20 bases left in between. CDR3 sequence: CASSQDRIGQFSANTGELFF. The CDR3 DNA sequence: TGCGCCAGCAGCCAAGATCGAATCGGGCAGTTCAGTGCGAACACCGGGGAGCTGTTTTTT.

This clone was seen more than once but under ten times. The chain employs TRBV7-6 and TRBJ1-2, with TRBD1 matching 8 bases. V lost 4 bases and J lost 6; bases outside the gene matches: 4. Germline lookup yields CDR1 SGHVS and CDR2 FNYEAQ. This CDR3 has 13 amino acids. This CDR3 reads CASSSPGGDGYTF. Here the CDR3 DNA reads TGTGCCAGCAGCTCCCCAGGGGGCGATGGCTACACCTTC.

V usage is TRBV9 and J usage is TRBJ2-2; 7 bases agree with TRBD2. The CDR3 consists of 17 residues. Trimming removed 0 bases from V and 8 bases from J; junction bases left unmatched: 13. The V gene's germline CDR1 is SGDLS and CDR2 YYNGEE. The chain's CDR3 is CASSVAISGYTSGELFF. The CDR3 region has the DNA TGTGCCAGCAGCGTAGCTATTAGCGGGTATACTTCGGGGGAGCTGTTTTTT.

The chain employs TRBV29-1 and TRBJ2-7; 10 nucleotides match TRBD2. This CDR3 contains 13 residues. With 6 bases clipped from V and 4 bases from J, the junction kept 6 bases outside the gene matches. Germline V gives CDR1 SQVTM, CDR2 ANQGSEA. In nucleotides, the CDR3 is TGCAGCGTAAAACTAGCGGGGTCGTACGAGCAGTACTTC. Translated, it gives CSVKLAGSYEQYF.

The chain is built from TRBV6-1 and TRBJ2-7; D unclear. V lost 6 bases and J lost 4, with 13 bases in between. The CDR3 extends over 13 amino acids. Germline V gives CDR1 MNHNS, CDR2 SASEGT. In nucleotides, the CDR3 is TGTGCCAGCAGGGACCGCGTAGGTTACGAGCAGTACTTC. It encodes CASRDRVGYEQYF.

This clone has a handful of counts. V usage is TRBV2 and J usage is TRBJ1-3; D gene ambiguous. The CDR3 is made up of 16 amino acids. V was trimmed by 4 bases and J by 0 bases, leaving 13 bases between them. The germline gives CDR1 SNHLY, CDR2 FYNNEI. The CDR3 reads CASSGRVPPSGNTIYF. CDR3 bases: TGTGCCAGCAGTGGGAGGGTCCCCCCCTCTGGAAACACCATATATTTT.

The V call is TRBV29-1, the J call TRBJ2-5, with 8 nucleotides matching TRBD1. Germline trimming cut 3 bases from V and 5 bases from J; bases unmatched to any gene: 5. Germline CDR1 and CDR2: SQVTM and ANQGSEA. The length of the CDR3 is 13 residues. CDR3 sequence: CSVEPGQAETQYF. The CDR3 DNA reads as TGCAGCGTTGAGCCGGGACAGGCGGAGACCCAGTACTTC.

J is TRBJ2-1 and V is TRBV29-1; 7 bases map to TRBD1. Germline V gives CDR1 SQVTM, CDR2 ANQGSEA. After removal of 4 bases from V and 3 bases from J, the junction contained 18 bases not matched to a gene. The CDR3 is 18 amino acids. The CDR3 DNA is TGCAGCGTTGCCGGCAGTCCGAGGGGGCCTTGGGGCTACAATGAGCAGTTCTTC. It yields the protein CSVAGSPRGPWGYNEQFF.

The V gene is TRBV2, the J gene TRBJ1-5; no reliable D call. Trimming stripped 8 bases from V and 6 bases from J, with 14 bases between. Germline assignment: CDR1 SNHLY and CDR2 FYNNEI. This CDR3 has 13 residues. The CDR3 sequence: CASAPGTTQPQHF. The CDR3 DNA reads TGTGCCAGCGCCCCTGGCACGACTCAGCCCCAGCATTTT.

This clone was recorded a few times. The V call is TRBV5-5, the J call TRBJ2-5; D is possibly TRBD1 (6 bases). Germline CDR1 is SGHKS and CDR2 is YYEKEE (reference sequence). The V end was cut by 3 bases, the J end by 0 bases, with 12 bases between. The CDR3 loop spans 15 amino acids. The CDR3 sequence is CASSSVGANQETQYF. The CDR3, as DNA: TGTGCCAGCAGCTCTGTGGGGGCGAACCAAGAGACCCAGTACTTC.

This chain joins TRBV9 and TRBJ2-1; 10 bases are shared with TRBD2. CDR1 and CDR2 (germline): SGDLS, YYNGEE. This CDR3 contains 15 residues. With 0 bases clipped from V and 8 bases from J, the junction kept 5 bases outside the gene matches. CDR3 protein: CASSVVASGGDEQFF. The CDR3 DNA sequence: TGTGCCAGCAGCGTAGTGGCTAGCGGGGGCGATGAGCAGTTCTTC.